This is a list of T cell receptor beta chains from one sample in a study of blood T cell repertoires in COVID-19. Clones were read by immunoSEQ multiplex PCR, and TCRdb kept only the in-frame ones, dropping some. The sample records tens of thousands of clones, over 60% being singletons. Sequenced: peripheral blood. These receptors came from a young man with COVID-19, enrolled during active disease. The CDR3 runs from the conserved cysteine through the conserved F or W. Fields, in order: J gene, V gene, clone size, D gene, CDR3 DNA, CDR3 protein. A D gene is named only where the DNA matches it firmly. Not all rows give a size; the values are once, few, many and, for expanded clones, a class.

J: TRBJ2-2; V: TRBV7-9; size: NA; D: TRBD1; DNA: TGTGCCAGCAGCTTACAACCAGGGGGCACCGGGGAGCTGTTTTTT; CDR3: CASSLQPGGTGELFF
J: TRBJ1-1; V: TRBV5-4; size: NA; D: NA; DNA: TGTGCCAGCAGCTTGGGACAGCGTGAAGCTTTCTTT; CDR3: CASSLGQREAFF
J: TRBJ2-6; V: TRBV6-5; size: NA; D: NA; DNA: TGTGCCAGCAGCAACTACGCCAACGTCCTGACTTTC; CDR3: CASSNYANVLTF
J: TRBJ2-5; V: TRBV18; size: NA; D: NA; DNA: TGTGCCAGCTCACAAGGGGCAGGCCAAGAGACCCAGTACTTC; CDR3: CASSQGAGQETQYF
J: TRBJ1-2; V: TRBV6-5; size: NA; D: NA; DNA: TGTGCCAGCACCCCATCGACAGCAACTAACTATGGCTACACCTTC; CDR3: CASTPSTATNYGYTF
J: TRBJ2-7; V: TRBV6-2/TRBV6-3; size: few; D: NA; DNA: TGTGCCAGCAGTTACCCCAGTTTGGGCTCCTTAAGCTCCTACGAGCAGTACTTC; CDR3: CASSYPSLGSLSSYEQYF
J: TRBJ2-7; V: TRBV4-2; size: NA; D: NA; DNA: TGTGCCAGCGCTCAGGCCTGGGACTCCTTAACCTCCTACGAGCAGTACTTC; CDR3: CASAQAWDSLTSYEQYF
J: TRBJ1-2; V: TRBV7-2; size: NA; D: TRBD1; DNA: TGTGCCAGCAGCTTGGGACAGACCGGCTACACCTTC; CDR3: CASSLGQTGYTF
J: TRBJ2-3; V: TRBV3-1/TRBV3-2; size: NA; D: NA; DNA: TGTGCCAGCAGCCAGCTAGGGGCGTCAGATACGCAGTATTTT; CDR3: CASSQLGASDTQYF
J: TRBJ2-7; V: TRBV12-3/TRBV12-4; size: NA; D: NA; DNA: TGTGCCAGCAGTTTAGGGCAGTTGGAGCAGTACTTC; CDR3: CASSLGQLEQYF
J: TRBJ1-1; V: TRBV5-1; size: NA; D: NA; DNA: TGCGCCAGCAGCCCCTCCCCGGACACTGAAGCTTTCTTT; CDR3: CASSPSPDTEAFF
J: TRBJ2-7; V: TRBV4-1; size: NA; D: NA; DNA: TGCGCCAGCAGCCAAGGGTTAGGGGATTACGAGCAGTACTTC; CDR3: CASSQGLGDYEQYF
J: TRBJ2-1; V: TRBV20-1; size: NA; D: NA; DNA: TGCAGTGTAAGTTCTCAGGATGAGCAGTTCTTC; CDR3: CSVSSQDEQFF
J: TRBJ2-7; V: TRBV6-5; size: few; D: TRBD2; DNA: TGTGCCAGCAGTTACGGGACTAGCGGCTACGAGCAGTACTTC; CDR3: CASSYGTSGYEQYF
J: TRBJ2-7; V: TRBV28; size: NA; D: TRBD2; DNA: TGTGCCAGCAGTCCTACTAGCGGGTATTTACTCTACGAGCAGTACTTC; CDR3: CASSPTSGYLLYEQYF
J: TRBJ2-5; V: TRBV3-1/TRBV3-2; size: NA; D: TRBD2; DNA: TGTGCCAGCAGCCTCCGGGGGGGAGAGACCCAGTACTTC; CDR3: CASSLRGGETQYF
J: TRBJ2-5; V: TRBV3-1/TRBV3-2; size: NA; D: NA; DNA: TGTGCCAGCAGCCAAGCAGGACAAGAGACCCAGTACTTC; CDR3: CASSQAGQETQYF
J: TRBJ2-3; V: TRBV5-4; size: NA; D: NA; DNA: TGTGCCAGCAGCTTAGCAAATCTCCCCACAGATACGCAGTATTTT; CDR3: CASSLANLPTDTQYF
J: TRBJ1-6; V: TRBV4-3; size: NA; D: NA; DNA: TGCGCCAGCAGCCTGGCCTTAACCAATTCACCCCTCCACTTT; CDR3: CASSLALTNSPLHF
J: TRBJ1-2; V: TRBV24-1; size: few; D: NA; DNA: TGTGCCACCAGCCCAAAGGGACGGAGGGGTAACTATGGCTACACCTTC; CDR3: CATSPKGRRGNYGYTF
J: TRBJ1-3; V: TRBV6-5; size: NA; D: TRBD1; DNA: TGTGCCAGCAGCGGAGGGGGCCCGGGAAACACCATATATTTT; CDR3: CASSGGGPGNTIYF
J: TRBJ2-3; V: TRBV2; size: NA; D: TRBD2; DNA: TGTGCCAGCTGTCGGCGGGAGAGCAGCACAGATACGCAGTATTTT; CDR3: CASCRRESSTDTQYF
J: TRBJ2-1; V: TRBV7-3; size: NA; D: TRBD2; DNA: TGTGCCAGCAGCCCTGAGGGACTACCCTCCTACAATGAGCAGTTCTTC; CDR3: CASSPEGLPSYNEQFF